This TCR beta chain was obtained from a study of blood T cell repertoires in COVID-19. Overall study: Acute and convalescent COVID-19 specimens originated in the United States, Italy and Spain. T cells, B-cell-depleted T cells, or PBMCs supplied cDNA or gDNA.

Authors' methods: Quantification of nucleated cells was approximated via reference gene primer amplification. Data came from immunoSEQ multiplex PCR; TCRdb stores just in-frame clones and leaves some out. The V and J calls and clone size are taken from that table; D and trimming were inferred from the DNA. The sample lists 250,000 to 350,000 clones; 86% were seen once. Trimming cost V 5 bases and J 2 bases, with 16 bases left between them. CDR3 length: 15 residues. Per the germline V gene, CDR1 is LNHDA and CDR2 is SQIVND (reference sequence). The sequence was obtained from a woman aged 50 to 60 with acute or convalescent COVID-19. The sequenced material came from peripheral blood. V and J are TRBV19 and TRBJ2-7; tentative D call: TRBD2 (5 bases). CDR3 residues: CASSGPGKRPYEQYF. The CDR3, as DNA: TGTGCCAGTAGTGGCCCTGGCAAGCGGCCCTACGAGCAGTACTTC.